These T cell receptor beta chains were read from a single sample in a study of T cell changes during pregnancy in multiple sclerosis. Sequencing was performed with immunoSEQ multiplex PCR; in TCRdb, only in-frame clones are kept and a portion is missing. The sample consists of more than 55,000 clones, 91% of them appearing once. The material was peripheral blood, obtained after pregnancy. These receptors were taken from a female donor in good health, enrolled as a control in a pregnancy study. Each CDR3 is given with its conserved first and last residue. Each record gives: CDR3 protein, CDR3 DNA, clone size, D gene, J gene, V gene, CDR3 length. The D gene is left open where the match is weak. The listing skips clone size in some rows; elsewhere it reads once, few, many or a size class.

CASSERGGDLYGYTF TGTGCCAGCAGCGAAAGAGGGGGGGACCTCTATGGCTACACCTTC . . TRBJ1-2 TRBV7-2 15
CASSSNRAGGWETQYF TGTGCCAGCAGTTCTAACAGGGCTGGTGGGTGGGAGACCCAGTACTTC once . TRBJ2-5 TRBV27 16
CASSDGTNNEQFF TGTGCCAGCAGTGACGGGACTAACAATGAGCAGTTCTTC . TRBD2 TRBJ2-1 TRBV6-4 13
CASSPRGAGEQYF TGTGCCAGCAGTCCCCGGGGGGCGGGCGAGCAGTACTTC . . TRBJ2-7 TRBV27 13
CASSPTSTGELFF TGTGCCAGCAGCCCTACTAGCACCGGGGAGCTGTTTTTT . . TRBJ2-2 TRBV6-4 13
CSVSTASMNTEAFF TGCAGCGTATCGACAGCGTCCATGAACACTGAAGCTTTCTTT . . TRBJ1-1 TRBV29-1 14
CAWSVEGVGEQYF TGTGCCTGGAGTGTCGAGGGGGTGGGCGAGCAGTACTTC . . TRBJ2-7 TRBV30 13
CASSRDQGSYNEQFF TGCGCCAGCAGCCGAGACCAGGGGTCCTACAATGAGCAGTTCTTC . . TRBJ2-1 TRBV4-3 15
CASSQGTGHPEAFF TGCGCCAGCAGCCAGGGAACAGGGCACCCTGAAGCTTTCTTT once . TRBJ1-1 TRBV4-1 14
CAWSVLGGDQPQHF TGTGCCTGGAGTGTATTAGGGGGGGATCAGCCCCAGCATTTT . . TRBJ1-5 TRBV30 14
CASSQGQPNSPLHF TGTGCCAGCAGCCAAGGACAGCCAAATTCACCCCTCCACTTT . . TRBJ1-6 TRBV11-2 14
CASHPKDSSSGNTIYF TGTGCCAGCCACCCCAAAGACAGTTCCTCTGGAAACACCATATATTTT . . TRBJ1-3 TRBV6-4 16
CASSQTGADSPLHF TGTGCCAGCAGCCAGACAGGGGCGGATTCACCCCTCCACTTT once TRBD1 TRBJ1-6 TRBV6-6 14
CASSYFGAGALNTIYF TGTGCCAGCAGTTACTTCGGGGCAGGGGCCTTAAACACCATATATTTT once . TRBJ1-3 TRBV6-6 16
CAWSVAYGYTF TGTGCCTGGAGTGTGGCCTATGGCTACACCTTC . . TRBJ1-2 TRBV30 11
CASGTGPAYGYTF TGTGCCAGCGGGACAGGGCCGGCCTATGGCTACACCTTC . TRBD1 TRBJ1-2 TRBV7-9 13
CASSLGTGGFGGYTF TGTGCCAGCAGCTTAGGGACAGGGGGTTTCGGTGGCTACACCTTC . TRBD1 TRBJ1-2 TRBV7-9 15
CASSPRAVSGNEKLFF TGTGCCAGCAGCCCCCGGGCGGTATCGGGGAATGAAAAACTGTTTTTT . . TRBJ1-4 TRBV5-4 16
CASSFFAGQNEQFF TGTGCCAGCAGCTTCTTTGCGGGGCAGAATGAGCAGTTCTTC . . TRBJ2-1 TRBV11-3 14
CASSSRTGYGYTF TGTGCCAGCAGCTCGAGGACAGGGTATGGCTACACCTTC . TRBD1 TRBJ1-2 TRBV5-4 13
CASSARDRGYEQYF TGTGCCAGCAGTGCCCGGGACAGGGGCTACGAGCAGTACTTC . TRBD1 TRBJ2-7 TRBV6-5 14
CASSLAGASNGYTF TGTGCCAGCAGTTTAGCAGGGGCCAGCAATGGCTACACCTTC . . TRBJ1-2 TRBV6-5 14
CASSLEAVAYGADTQYF TGCGCCAGCAGCTTGGAGGCCGTCGCATACGGGGCAGATACGCAGTATTTT . . TRBJ2-3 TRBV5-1 17
CASSPGPRNTIYF TGTGCCAGCAGCCCAGGGCCCCGAAACACCATATATTTT . . TRBJ1-3 TRBV7-2 13
CASSLGVAWERHSYEQYF TGTGCCAGCAGCTTAGGGGTGGCTTGGGAGAGACACTCCTACGAGCAGTACTTC . . TRBJ2-7 TRBV11-3 18
CASSLSSSGGKYF TGTGCCAGCAGCTTGTCGAGTAGCGGGGGGAAGTACTTC once TRBD2 TRBJ2-7 TRBV5-6 13
CASSLTGNNQPQHF TGTGCCAGCAGCTTGACAGGGAACAATCAGCCCCAGCATTTT . TRBD1 TRBJ1-5 TRBV7-2 14
CASSLAGQTGEQYF TGTGCTAGCAGCTTAGCGGGACAGACGGGCGAGCAGTACTTC . . TRBJ2-7 TRBV7-7 14
CASSVGGVRLLAGASTDTQYF TGTGCCAGCAGCGTAGGGGGGGTAAGACTACTAGCGGGGGCCTCCACAGATACGCAGTATTTT . TRBD2 TRBJ2-3 TRBV9 21
CASSVVHPSNQPQHF TGTGCCAGCAGTGTAGTCCACCCGAGCAATCAGCCCCAGCATTTT . . TRBJ1-5 TRBV6-1 15
CASRETGAEGEAFF TGTGCCAGCAGGGAGACAGGGGCGGAAGGTGAAGCTTTCTTT . TRBD1 TRBJ1-1 TRBV6-5 14
CASSPDTGNYGYTF TGTGCCAGCAGCCCAGATACAGGGAACTATGGCTACACCTTC . . TRBJ1-2 TRBV7-9 14
CASREPGQGRPLYEQYF TGTGCCAGCAGAGAACCGGGACAGGGCCGGCCACTTTACGAGCAGTACTTC once TRBD1 TRBJ2-7 TRBV2 17
CASSSRPRTDTQYF TGTGCCAGCAGCTCCCGCCCCAGGACAGATACGCAGTATTTT . . TRBJ2-3 TRBV27 14
CTSSLRESGYTF TGCACCAGCAGCCTCCGGGAGAGTGGCTACACCTTC few . TRBJ1-2 TRBV1 12
CASSQWTGFVPLHF TGCGCCAGCAGTCAATGGACAGGGTTTGTACCCCTCCACTTT once TRBD1 TRBJ1-6 TRBV23-1 14
CSVEKDSITEAFF TGCAGCGTGGAAAAGGACAGTATCACTGAAGCTTTCTTT . . TRBJ1-1 TRBV29-1 13
CASSLSRSVRGLYNEQFF TGTGCCAGCAGTTTATCGAGATCAGTTCGGGGACTTTACAATGAGCAGTTCTTC once . TRBJ2-1 TRBV27 18
CASSLHPRAWWWTEAFF TGCGCCAGCAGTCTCCACCCCAGGGCATGGTGGTGGACTGAAGCTTTCTTT . . TRBJ1-1 TRBV23-1 17
CASSPGQGMNTEAFF TGTGCCAGCAGTCCGGGACAGGGGATGAACACTGAAGCTTTCTTT . TRBD1 TRBJ1-1 TRBV7-9 15
CASSLEVGDQPQHF TGTGCCAGCAGCTTGGAAGTAGGGGATCAGCCCCAGCATTTT . . TRBJ1-5 TRBV5-5 14
CASSQDERSNEKLFF TGTGCCAGCAGCCAAGATGAACGGAGCAATGAAAAACTGTTTTTT . . TRBJ1-4 TRBV4-2 15
CASSTGDSSVDTQYF TGTGCCAGCAGTACCGGGGACAGTAGTGTGGATACGCAGTATTTT . TRBD1 TRBJ2-3 TRBV9 15
CASSSWPPRVNTEAFF TGTGCCAGCAGTTCATGGCCGCCGAGGGTGAACACTGAAGCTTTCTTT . . TRBJ1-1 TRBV6-5 16
CASSETVAGTSLYNEQFF TGTGCCAGCAGCGAAACCGTAGCGGGGACCTCTTTGTACAATGAGCAGTTCTTC . TRBD2 TRBJ2-1 TRBV11-3 18
CASSGWTSGAAYEQYF TGTGCCAGCAGCGGATGGACTAGCGGGGCTGCCTACGAGCAGTACTTC . TRBD2 TRBJ2-7 TRBV7-2 16
CAWTSPGKYQPQHF TGTGCCTGGACTTCCCCAGGGAAGTATCAGCCCCAGCATTTT . . TRBJ1-5 TRBV30 14
CATTSGQTYEQYF TGTGCCACCACCTCGGGACAGACCTACGAGCAGTACTTC . TRBD1 TRBJ2-7 TRBV19 13
CASSPGQGTNEKLFF TGTGCCAGCAGCCCCGGACAGGGGACTAATGAAAAACTGTTTTTT . TRBD1 TRBJ1-4 TRBV7-2 15
CASGRGNTEAFF TGCGCCAGCGGCAGGGGAAACACTGAAGCTTTCTTT . . TRBJ1-1 TRBV5-1 12
CASSQDRWGQYNYGYTF TGCGCCAGCAGCCAAGATCGATGGGGACAGTATAACTATGGCTACACCTTC . TRBD1 TRBJ1-2 TRBV4-1 17
CAWNGGSTDTQYF TGTGCCTGGAATGGCGGTAGCACAGATACGCAGTATTTT . . TRBJ2-3 TRBV30 13
CASSLAGLAGDTGELFF TGTGCCAGCAGCTTAGCAGGGCTAGCGGGAGACACCGGGGAGCTGTTTTTT . TRBD2 TRBJ2-2 TRBV7-2 17
CASSPRESANYGYTF TGTGCCAGCAGCCCGAGAGAGTCGGCTAACTATGGCTACACCTTC . . TRBJ1-2 TRBV7-8 15